A selection of T cell receptor beta chains follows, all from one sample in a study of tumor-infiltrating lymphocytes in primary liver carcinoma. One entry per CDR3 protein results from TCRdb running MiXCR on the multiplex PCR reads. The sample shows 55,000 to 65,000 distinct CDR3 sequences, roughly 70% of them seen only once. The sequenced material came from liver tumor tissue from sampling region 2. The origin of the receptors is a man aged 35 to 55 with primary liver carcinoma and hepatitis B virus infection. The CDR3 runs from the conserved cysteine through the conserved F or W. Fields, in order: D gene, CDR3 length, V gene, clone size, J gene, CDR3 DNA, CDR3 protein. D genes are given only for firm matches. Part of the rows lack a size; the others show once, few, many or a class for expanded clones.

-	15	TRBV5-1	many	TRBJ2-7	TGCGCCAGCAGCACATCCGGGGGACGGTCCTACGAGCAGTACTTC	CASSTSGGRSYEQYF
TRBD2	15	TRBV11-1	-	TRBJ2-3	TGTCCCAGCAGTGAAGGCGGGGGTTTGATAGATACGCAGTATTTT	CPSSEGGGLIDTQYF
-	11	TRBV12-3/TRBV12-4	-	TRBJ2-1	TGTGCCAGCAGTAAGGAGGCAGAGCAGTTCTTC	CASSKEAEQFF
-	15	TRBV28	many	TRBJ1-6	TGTGCCAGCAGCCGAGGACCTGAGGGGAATTCACCCCTCCACTTT	CASSRGPEGNSPLHF
-	14	TRBV29-1	-	TRBJ2-5	TGCAACGTTGAAGATCGGGCCGAGGGAGAGACCCAGTACTTC	CNVEDRAEGETQYF
TRBD1	15	TRBV9	-	TRBJ2-1	TGTGCCAGCAGCCCCCGGACAGGGGCGGACAATGAGCGGTTCTTC	CASSPRTGADNERFF
-	14	TRBV6-2/TRBV6-3	-	TRBJ2-1	TGTGCCATCAGTTACGGGCCTCATAGCAGGGAGCAGTTCTTC	CAISYGPHSREQFF
-	12	TRBV6-2/TRBV6-3	once	TRBJ2-3	TGTGTCAGCAGGCCCTCTGCGGATACGCAGTGTTTT	CVSRPSADTQCF
-	10	TRBV4-1	-	TRBJ2-1	TGTGCCGGCAGCGCGGGACAGCAGTTCTTC	CAGSAGQQFF
-	14	TRBV4-2	-	TRBJ1-2	TGTGCCAGCAGCCAAGAATCGACAGATGATGGGTACACCTTC	CASSQESTDDGYTF
-	13	TRBV29-1	many	TRBJ1-2	TGCAGCGTGCTAGGGGGTCGGGACTATGGCTACACCTTC	CSVLGGRDYGYTF
TRBD1	15	TRBV11-2	-	TRBJ2-3	TGTGCCAGCAGTCCTCGGGACAGGGGGACAGATACGCAGTATTTT	CASSPRDRGTDTQYF
TRBD1	17	TRBV6-5	-	TRBJ2-1	TGTGCCAGCAGTTCTATCCCGACAGGGGACTCCTACAATGAGCAGTTCTTC	CASSSIPTGDSYNEQFF
TRBD1	17	TRBV11-2	-	TRBJ2-7	TGTGCTAGCAGCTTAGATGTAAGGGGACAGGTGTCCTACGAGCAGTACTTC	CASSLDVRGQVSYEQYF
-	15	TRBV5-1	many	TRBJ2-5	TGCGCCAGCAGCTCGGTGACAGGGACTCAAGAGACCCAGTACTTC	CASSSVTGTQETQYF
-	11	TRBV29-1	-	TRBJ1-2	TGCAGCGTTGTCTTTGGGGATGGCTACACCTTC	CSVVFGDGYTF
TRBD1	14	TRBV12-3/TRBV12-4	medium-sized	TRBJ2-2	TGTGCCAGCAGCCACCACAGGGGGGCCGGGGAGCTGTTTTTT	CASSHHRGAGELFF
TRBD1	16	TRBV4-1	-	TRBJ2-3	TGCGCCAACAGCCAAGGATCGGACAGGGACGCAGATACGCAATATTTT	CANSQGSDRDADTQYF
-	12	TRBV11-3	-	TRBJ2-1	TGTGCCAGCAGCTTAAACACCAATGAGCAGTTCTTC	CASSLNTNEQFF
-	14	TRBV11-2	-	TRBJ1-4	TGTGCCAGCAACTTAGATCTTGGGGGGCTTAGGCCGTTTTTT	CASNLDLGGLRPFF
-	14	TRBV11-3	few	TRBJ2-1	TGTGTCAGCAGCTTAGGTGTCTCGAACAATGAGCAGTTCTTC	CVSSLGVSNNEQFF
-	14	TRBV11-2	-	TRBJ2-1	TGTGCCAGCAGCTTGTCAGGGTTCGACAATGAGCTGTTCTTC	CASSLSGFDNELFF
-	17	TRBV24-1	many	TRBJ2-1	TGTGCCACCAGTGAATATTCTACGACTAGCTCCTACAATGAGCAGTTCTTC	CATSEYSTTSSYNEQFF
-	15	TRBV11-2	-	TRBJ2-5	TGTGCCAGCAGCCAAACTCCTGGGGGGAGAGAGACCCAGTACTTC	CASSQTPGGRETQYF
TRBD1	14	TRBV5-1	-	TRBJ2-7	TGCGCCAGCAGCTCAGACAGGGTCCCCTACGAGCAGTACTTC	CASSSDRVPYEQYF
TRBD2	15	TRBV11-2	-	TRBJ2-1	TGTGGCAGCAGTTCCCAGCGGGAGGGATTGGGTGAGCAGTTCTTC	CGSSSQREGLGEQFF
-	16	TRBV4-3	once	TRBJ1-2	-	CANGQAGAGRNYGCTF
-	17	TRBV11-1	-	TRBJ2-1	TGCGCTAGCAGCATCGGGCCCGGGTTACACTCCTACAATGAGCAGTTCTTC	CASSIGPGLHSYNEQFF
TRBD2	15	TRBV5-4	-	TRBJ2-1	TGTGCCAGCAACACGGGACTAGCGGGAGCCAATGAGCGGTTCTTC	CASNTGLAGANERFF
-	12	TRBV12-3/TRBV12-4	large	TRBJ1-6	TGTGCCAGCAGTTTAAAGAATTCACCCCTCCACTTT	CASSLKNSPLHF
-	14	TRBV28	-	TRBJ1-1	TGTGCCAGCAGTTTAGGGGGCGCGAACACTGAAGCTTTCTTT	CASSLGGANTEAFF
TRBD1	15	TRBV11-2	-	TRBJ2-7	TGTGCCAGTAGTCTAATTCCGGGACAGTCCTACGAGCAGTACTTC	CASSLIPGQSYEQYF
-	13	TRBV5-1	many	TRBJ1-2	TGCGCCAGCAGCCCAGGGCCTAACTATGGCTACACCTTC	CASSPGPNYGYTF
TRBD2	15	TRBV29-1	many	TRBJ2-5	TGCAGCGTTGAGGGACCCGGGAGGCTCCAAGAGACCCAGTACTTC	CSVEGPGRLQETQYF
-	14	TRBV4-1	many	TRBJ2-3	TGCGCCAGCAGCCAGGCCGGGAATGTAGATACGCAGTATTTT	CASSQAGNVDTQYF
-	13	TRBV7-9	many	TRBJ1-5	TGTGCCAGCAGCGGCAGTATCACTCAGCCCCAGCATTTT	CASSGSITQPQHF
-	22	TRBV6-6	many	TRBJ2-3	TGTGCCAGCAGTTACCCCCTCACAGGGGGCAGCGGGAGTAGAACTAGCACAGATACGCAGTATTTT	CASSYPLTGGSGSRTSTDTQYF
-	12	TRBV28	many	TRBJ1-2	TGTGCCAGCAGCTACTACAGCGGGGGCTACACCTTC	CASSYYSGGYTF
-	13	TRBV12-3/TRBV12-4	-	TRBJ2-5	TGTGCCAGCAGTCCACAGGAGTGGGAGACCCAGTACTTC	CASSPQEWETQYF
-	15	TRBV4-1	-	TRBJ2-3	TGCGTCAGCAGCCAAGATGTACGGGTGGCAGATGCGCAGTATTTT	CVSSQDVRVADAQYF
-	14	TRBV5-1	-	TRBJ1-4	TGCGCCAGCAGCCATAGCGGATATACTGAACAACTGTTTTTT	CASSHSGYTEQLFF
-	15	TRBV6-6	-	TRBJ2-7	TGTGTCAGCAGGCCCGCTATTTCCGGGATCTACGAGCAATACTTC	CVSRPAISGIYEQYF
-	14	TRBV29-1	-	TRBJ1-2	TGCAGTGTGTGGAACCCGGGCCAGGACTATGGCTACACCTTC	CSVWNPGQDYGYTF
-	12	TRBV11-2	-	TRBJ2-3	TGTGCCAGCAGCCCCTGGGTGGATACGCAGTATTTT	CASSPWVDTQYF
-	15	TRBV12-3/TRBV12-4	-	TRBJ2-7	TGTGCCAGCAATATTGGGACAAGGGGCCCCTACGAGCAGTACTTC	CASNIGTRGPYEQYF
-	13	TRBV6-1	-	TRBJ2-3	TGTGCCATCACATCGGGCTACACAGATACGCAGTATTTT	CAITSGYTDTQYF
TRBD2	15	TRBV29-1	-	TRBJ2-5	TGCAGCGTTCGGACTAGTGGGAGTTGGGCAGAGAGACAGTACTTC	CSVRTSGSWAERQYF
-	14	TRBV4-1	-	TRBJ2-5	TGTGCCAGCAGCCAAGAAGGGCGCGGGGAGACCCAGTACTTC	CASSQEGRGETQYF
TRBD1	14	TRBV4-1	-	TRBJ1-2	TGCGCCGGCAGCCAAGGGGACAGGAACTATGGCTACATTTTC	CAGSQGDRNYGYIF
TRBD2	16	TRBV4-2	once	TRBJ2-1	TGTGCCAGCAGCCAAGAGAGCAGCGGGAACAACAATGAGCAGTTCTTC	CASSQESSGNNNEQFF
TRBD2	17	TRBV12-3/TRBV12-4	-	TRBJ2-1	TGTGTCAGCGGTGTACGAGGGGTAGCGGGAGTGGTCAATGAGCAGTTCTTC	CVSGVRGVAGVVNEQFF
TRBD2	18	TRBV5-1	-	TRBJ2-1	TGCGCCAGTAGCTCTACCGGACTAGCGGGAGCGGTGAACAATGCGCAGTTCTTC	CASSSTGLAGAVNNAQFF
-	12	TRBV29-1	once	TRBJ2-3	TGCAGCGTTACCCCCAGCACAGGTACGCAGTATTTT	CSVTPSTGTQYF
-	14	TRBV12-3/TRBV12-4	-	TRBJ1-3	TGTGCCAACAGTTTCTGTGGTCAATTATCAACCATATATTTT	CANSFCGQLSTIYF